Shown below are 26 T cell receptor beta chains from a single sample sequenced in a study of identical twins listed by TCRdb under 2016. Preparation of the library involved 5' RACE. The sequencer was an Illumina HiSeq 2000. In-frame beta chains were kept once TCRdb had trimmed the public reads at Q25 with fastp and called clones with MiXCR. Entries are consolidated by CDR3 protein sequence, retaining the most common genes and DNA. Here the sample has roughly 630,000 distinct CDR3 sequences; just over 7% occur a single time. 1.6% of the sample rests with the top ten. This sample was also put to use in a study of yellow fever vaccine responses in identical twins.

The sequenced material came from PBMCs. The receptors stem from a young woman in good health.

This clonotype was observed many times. The DNA of the CDR3 is TGCGCCAGCAGTGAATTCAGCTCCGGGAACACTGAAGCTTTCTTT. It translates to CASSEFSSGNTEAFF. J is TRBJ1-1 and V is TRBV10-2; D not resolved. CDR1 is WSHSY, CDR2 SAAADI, per germline. Trimming shortened V by 3 bases and J by 1 base, and 12 bases separated the two germline ends. The CDR3 is 15 amino acids.

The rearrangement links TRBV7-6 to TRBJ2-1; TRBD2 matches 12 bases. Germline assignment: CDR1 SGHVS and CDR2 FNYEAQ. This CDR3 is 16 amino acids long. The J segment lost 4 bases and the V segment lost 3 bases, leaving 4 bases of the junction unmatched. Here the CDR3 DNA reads TGTGCCAGCAGCTTTTCGACTAGCGGGAGTTACAATGAGCAGTTCTTC. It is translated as CASSFSTSGSYNEQFF.

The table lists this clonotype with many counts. Written as DNA, the CDR3 is TGTGCCAGCAACGACAATAACTATGGCTACACCTTC. The encoded protein is CASNDNNYGYTF. The genes are TRBV7-2 and TRBJ1-2; the D is unclear. There are 12 residues in the CDR3. Germline loops: CDR1 SGHTA, CDR2 FQGNSA. V was trimmed by 7 bases and J by 1 base, leaving 7 bases between them.

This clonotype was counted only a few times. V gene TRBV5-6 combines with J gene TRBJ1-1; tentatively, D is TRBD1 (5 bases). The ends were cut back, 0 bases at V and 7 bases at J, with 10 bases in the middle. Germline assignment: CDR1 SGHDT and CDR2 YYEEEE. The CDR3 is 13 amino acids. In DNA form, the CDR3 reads TGTGCCAGCAGCTTGGTAGGGGTGGGTGAAGCTTTCTTT. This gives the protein CASSLVGVGEAFF.

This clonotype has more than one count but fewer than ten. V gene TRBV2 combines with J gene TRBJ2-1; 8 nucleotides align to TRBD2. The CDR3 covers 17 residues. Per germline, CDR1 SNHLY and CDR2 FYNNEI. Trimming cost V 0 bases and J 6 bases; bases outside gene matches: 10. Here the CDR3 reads CASSEALNGRGFNEQFF. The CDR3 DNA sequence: TGTGCCAGCAGTGAAGCGCTGAACGGGAGGGGGTTCAATGAGCAGTTCTTC.

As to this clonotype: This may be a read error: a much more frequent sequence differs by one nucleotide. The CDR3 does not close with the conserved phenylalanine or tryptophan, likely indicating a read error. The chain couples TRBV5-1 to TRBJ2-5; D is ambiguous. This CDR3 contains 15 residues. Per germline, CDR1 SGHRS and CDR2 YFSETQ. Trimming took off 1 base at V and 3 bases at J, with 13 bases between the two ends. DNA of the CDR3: TGCGCCAGCAGCTTGAGGACCATAGGGAAAGAGACCCAGTACCTC. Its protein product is CASSLRTIGKETQYL.

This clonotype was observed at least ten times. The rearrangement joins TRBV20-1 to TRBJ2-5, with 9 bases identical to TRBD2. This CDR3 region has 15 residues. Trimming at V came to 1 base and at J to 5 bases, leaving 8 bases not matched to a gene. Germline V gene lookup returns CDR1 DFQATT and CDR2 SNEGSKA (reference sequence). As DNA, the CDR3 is TGCAGTGCTAGAGGTTCAGCGGGGGGAGGGGAGACCCAGTACTTC. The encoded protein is CSARGSAGGGETQYF.

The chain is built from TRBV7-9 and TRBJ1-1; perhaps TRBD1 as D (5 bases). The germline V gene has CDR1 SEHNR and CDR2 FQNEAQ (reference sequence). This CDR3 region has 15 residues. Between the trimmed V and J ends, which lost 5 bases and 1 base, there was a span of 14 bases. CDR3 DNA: TGTGCCAGCAGCCGCCCGATGGGGGGGAACACTGAAGCTTTCTTT. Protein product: CASSRPMGGNTEAFF.

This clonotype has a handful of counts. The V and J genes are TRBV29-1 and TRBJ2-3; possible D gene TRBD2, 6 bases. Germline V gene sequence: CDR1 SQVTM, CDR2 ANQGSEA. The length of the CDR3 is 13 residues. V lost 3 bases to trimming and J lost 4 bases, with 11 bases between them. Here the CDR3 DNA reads TGCAGCGTTGACTGGGGGGTGGCAGATACGCAGTATTTT. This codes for CSVDWGVADTQYF.

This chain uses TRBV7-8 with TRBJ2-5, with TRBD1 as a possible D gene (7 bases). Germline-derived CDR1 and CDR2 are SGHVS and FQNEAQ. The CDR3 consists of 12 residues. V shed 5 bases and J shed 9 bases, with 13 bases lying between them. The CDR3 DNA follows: TGTGCCAGCAGCGAGGACAGGAGGGCCCAGTACTTC. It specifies CASSEDRRAQYF.

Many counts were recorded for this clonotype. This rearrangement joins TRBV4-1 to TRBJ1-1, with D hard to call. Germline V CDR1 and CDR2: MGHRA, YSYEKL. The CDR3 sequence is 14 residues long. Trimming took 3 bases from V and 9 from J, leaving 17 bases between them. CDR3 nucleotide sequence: TGCGCCAGCAGCCACGGAGGACCGGGCCTTCAAGCTTTCTTT. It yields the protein CASSHGGPGLQAFF.

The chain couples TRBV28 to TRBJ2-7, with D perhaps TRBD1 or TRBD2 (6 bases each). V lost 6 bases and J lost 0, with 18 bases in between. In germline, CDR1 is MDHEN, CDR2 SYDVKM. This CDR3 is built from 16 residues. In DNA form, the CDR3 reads TGTGCCAGCAGGCCTAGCTTGTCGGGGGCCTCCTACGAGCAGTACTTC. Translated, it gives CASRPSLSGASYEQYF.

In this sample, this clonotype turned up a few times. CDR3 sequence (DNA): TGTGCCTCCCAAGGGACAGGGGGCTGGTCCCAGTACTTC. Amino acids: CASQGTGGWSQYF. J is TRBJ2-5 and V is TRBV7-6, with TRBD1 identical over 12 bases. Germline CDR1 SGHVS, CDR2 FNYEAQ. The length of the CDR3 is 13 residues. The junction had 10 bases not matched to a gene; V was cut back by 11 bases and J by 9 bases.

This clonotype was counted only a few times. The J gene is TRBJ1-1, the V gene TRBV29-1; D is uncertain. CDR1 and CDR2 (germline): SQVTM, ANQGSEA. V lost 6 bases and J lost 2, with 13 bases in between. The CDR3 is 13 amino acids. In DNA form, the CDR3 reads TGCAGCGTCCTGTCAGGTCTAAACACTGAAGCTTTCTTT. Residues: CSVLSGLNTEAFF.

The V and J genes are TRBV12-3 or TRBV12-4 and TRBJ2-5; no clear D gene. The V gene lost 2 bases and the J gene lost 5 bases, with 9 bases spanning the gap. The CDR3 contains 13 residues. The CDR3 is CASSLLARETQYF. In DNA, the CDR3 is TGTGCCAGCAGTTTATTAGCCAGGGAGACCCAGTACTTC.

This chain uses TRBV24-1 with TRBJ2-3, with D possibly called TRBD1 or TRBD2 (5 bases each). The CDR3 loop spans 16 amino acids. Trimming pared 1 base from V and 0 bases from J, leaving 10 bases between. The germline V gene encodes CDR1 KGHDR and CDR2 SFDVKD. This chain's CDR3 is CATSDLRDPSTDTQYF. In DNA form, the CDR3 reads TGTGCCACCAGTGATTTACGGGACCCTAGCACAGATACGCAGTATTTT.

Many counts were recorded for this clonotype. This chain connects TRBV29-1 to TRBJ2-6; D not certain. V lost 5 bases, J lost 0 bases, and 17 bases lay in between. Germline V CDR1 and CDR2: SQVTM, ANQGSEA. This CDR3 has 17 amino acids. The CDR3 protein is CSVRDRGASSGANVLTF. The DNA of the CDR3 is TGCAGCGTTCGTGACCGAGGCGCTAGCTCTGGGGCCAACGTCCTGACTTTC.

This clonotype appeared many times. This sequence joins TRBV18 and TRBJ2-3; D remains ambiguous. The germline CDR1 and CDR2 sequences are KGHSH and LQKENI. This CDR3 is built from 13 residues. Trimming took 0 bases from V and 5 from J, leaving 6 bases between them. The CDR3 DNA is TGTGCCAGCTCACCACCGGAGCAAGATACGCAGTATTTT. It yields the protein CASSPPEQDTQYF.

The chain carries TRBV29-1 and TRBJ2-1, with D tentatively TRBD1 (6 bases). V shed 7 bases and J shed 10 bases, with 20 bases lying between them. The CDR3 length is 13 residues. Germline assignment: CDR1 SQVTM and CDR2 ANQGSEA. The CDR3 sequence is CSALTTGYNEQFF. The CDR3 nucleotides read TGCAGCGCCCTCACCACAGGGTATAACGAGCAGTTCTTC.

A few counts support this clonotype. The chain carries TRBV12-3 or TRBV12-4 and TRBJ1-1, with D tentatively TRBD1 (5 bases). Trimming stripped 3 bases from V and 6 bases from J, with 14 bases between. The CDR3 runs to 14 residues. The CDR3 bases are TGTGCCAGCAGTTTCCCGCGGGACGGGGCTGAAGCTTTCTTT. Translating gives CASSFPRDGAEAFF.

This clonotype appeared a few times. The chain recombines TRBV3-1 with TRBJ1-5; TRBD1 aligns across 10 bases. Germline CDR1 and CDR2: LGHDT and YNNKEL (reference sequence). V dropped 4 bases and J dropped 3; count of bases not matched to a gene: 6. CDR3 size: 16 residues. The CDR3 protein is CASSPGTGAPNQPQHF. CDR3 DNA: TGTGCCAGCAGCCCGGGGACAGGGGCCCCCAATCAGCCCCAGCATTTT.

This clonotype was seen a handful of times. The CDR3 DNA reads TGTGCCAGCAGTTCTATCAGGTCTAGCGGGAGAGTCTACAATGAGCAGTTCTTC. Residues: CASSSIRSSGRVYNEQFF. The chain uses TRBV27 and TRBJ2-1; 10 bases match TRBD2. Germline trimming cut 4 bases from V and 3 bases from J; bases unmatched to any gene: 12. Germline loops: CDR1 MNHEY, CDR2 SMNVEV (reference sequence). This CDR3 is 18 amino acids long.

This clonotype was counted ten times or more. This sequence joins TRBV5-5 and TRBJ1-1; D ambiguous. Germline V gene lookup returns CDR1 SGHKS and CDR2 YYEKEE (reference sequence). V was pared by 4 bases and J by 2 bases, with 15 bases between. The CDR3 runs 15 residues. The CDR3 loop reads CASSPQLGGNTEAFF. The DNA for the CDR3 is TGTGCCAGCAGCCCCCAATTGGGCGGAAACACTGAAGCTTTCTTT.

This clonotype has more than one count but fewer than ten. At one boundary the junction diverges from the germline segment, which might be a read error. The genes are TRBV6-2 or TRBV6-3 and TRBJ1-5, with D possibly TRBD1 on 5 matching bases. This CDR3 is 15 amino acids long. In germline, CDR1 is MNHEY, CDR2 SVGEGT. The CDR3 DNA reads TGTGCCAGCGGGCTCGGGACCCTGGGGAATCAGCTCCAGCATTTT. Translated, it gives CASGLGTLGNQLQHF.

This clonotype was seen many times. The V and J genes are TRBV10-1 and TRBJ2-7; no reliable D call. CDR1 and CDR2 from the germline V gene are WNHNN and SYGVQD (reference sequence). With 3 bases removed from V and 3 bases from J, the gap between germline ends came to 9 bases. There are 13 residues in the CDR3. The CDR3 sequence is CASSEGLGYEQYV. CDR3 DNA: TGCGCCAGCAGTGAAGGTCTTGGCTACGAGCAGTACGTC.

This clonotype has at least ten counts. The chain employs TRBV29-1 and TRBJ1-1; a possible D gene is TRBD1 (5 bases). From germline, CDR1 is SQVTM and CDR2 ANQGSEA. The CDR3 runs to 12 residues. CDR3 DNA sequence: TGCAGTGTCCCGGGGGAATACACTGAAGCTTTCTTT. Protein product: CSVPGEYTEAFF.